The entry below gives a single T cell receptor (beta chain) sequence along with its context. This may be a read error: a much more frequent sequence differs by one nucleotide. A J-beta primer mix and a sample-barcoded 5' primer were used in a second PCR of roughly 6 to 11 cycles. A template-switch adaptor with 12 random nucleotides tagged each cDNA molecule. TCRdb passed the 5' RACE reads through MiXCR, listing each CDR3 protein once. There are some 900,000 distinct CDR3 sequences in the sample; around 26% occur only once, and approximately 15% lies in the top ten. This entry belongs to a study of blood T cells in healthy people across ages. The CDR3 loop spans 13 amino acids. Germline V gene lookup returns CDR1 SGHKS and CDR2 YYEKEE (reference sequence). V dropped 3 bases and J dropped 3 bases, with 9 bases sitting between them.

Sequencing was carried out using blood. The TCR originated in a woman older than 75 in good health. This sequence joins TRBV5-5 and TRBJ1-1; the D is unclear. The CDR3 sequence: CASSWMRDTEAFF. The CDR3 DNA reads TGTGCCAGCAGCTGGATGAGAGACACTGAAGCTTTCTTT.